One sample yielded the 3 T cell receptor beta chains listed below, sequenced in a study of Graves' ophthalmopathy and Graves' hyperthyroidism. CDR3 regions of TCR beta were amplified from RNA transcripts. Amplification began with first-round RT-PCR using HTBI primers, then second-round multiplex PCR was performed. TCRdb itself ran the multiplex PCR reads through MiXCR, one entry per CDR3 protein. The sample holds 650,000 to 900,000 distinct CDR3 sequences, approximately 40% seen once. Sequenced input: peripheral blood. Every receptor here comes from an adult man with Graves' ophthalmopathy.

This clonotype has at least ten counts. DNA of the CDR3: TGCAGCGTTGAACGGCAGACTAACTATGGCTACACCTTC. Protein sequence: CSVERQTNYGYTF. The chain uses TRBV29-1 and TRBJ1-2; the D is unclear. Trimming removed 2 bases from V and 0 bases from J, with 7 bases in between. Per the germline V gene, CDR1 is SQVTM and CDR2 is ANQGSEA. The CDR3 extends over 13 amino acids.

This clonotype has ten or more counts. This chain links TRBV10-3 with TRBJ1-5, with TRBD1 identical over 10 bases. Trimming cost V 4 bases and J 7 bases; bases outside gene matches: 7. The CDR3 covers 15 residues. From germline, CDR1 is ENHRY and CDR2 SYGVKD. CDR3 loop: CAISADRGIGQPQHF. In DNA form, the CDR3 reads TGTGCCATCAGTGCGGACAGGGGGATTGGGCAGCCCCAGCATTTT.

The chain has TRBV7-2 and TRBJ2-7; D possibly uses TRBD1 or TRBD2 (5 bases each). CDR3 size: 15 residues. V gave up 5 bases and J gave up 5 bases, with 19 bases separating them. The germline V gene encodes CDR1 SGHTA and CDR2 FQGNSA. For the CDR3, the DNA is TGTGCCAGCAGCGTTGAGCTGGCAGGGAGAGACGAGCAGTACTTC. Translation gives CASSVELAGRDEQYF.